The 28 T cell receptor beta chains listed next were all sequenced from one sample in a study of blood T cells in healthy people across ages (dated by TCRdb to between 2015 and 2017). Library prep was done by 5' RACE. The instrument was an Illumina HiSeq 2500. A second about 7 to 11 cycle PCR used a sample-barcoded 5' primer and a J-beta primer mix. TCRdb trimmed the raw reads at Q25, called clones with MiXCR and kept productive beta chains. Here each entry gathers all rows of one CDR3 protein and keeps the most common genes and DNA. The table for this sample lists about 570,000 distinct CDR3 sequences; 27% of them were counted only once. Jointly, the top ten make up approximately 18% of the sample. Material: blood. These receptors came from a woman between 65 and 79 years old in good health.

The chain recombines TRBV11-1 with TRBJ2-5; D gene uncertain. Gene TRBJ2-1 matches the end of the DNA better, so the J call may be wrong. Germline V gene lookup returns CDR1 SGHAT and CDR2 FQDESV (reference sequence). This CDR3 region has 13 residues. The CDR3 sequence is CASSLNGAEWQFF. CDR3 bases: TGTGCCAGCAGCTTAAACGGTGCGGAGTGGCAGTTCTTC.

This clonotype came up a few times. The J gene is TRBJ2-3, the V gene TRBV12-3 or TRBV12-4; 7 nucleotides match TRBD1. V gave up 7 bases and J gave up 0 bases; unmatched junction bases: 4. This CDR3 has 14 residues. The CDR3, as DNA: TGTGCCAGCACATTGGGACAGAGCACAGATACGCAGTATTTT. This translates into CASTLGQSTDTQYF.

The rearrangement links TRBV7-6 to TRBJ2-2; D is perhaps TRBD1 (5 bases). CDR1 and CDR2 from the germline V gene are SGHVS and FNYEAQ. The CDR3 covers 15 residues. Trimming stripped 4 bases from V and 4 bases from J, with 13 bases between. In DNA, the CDR3 is TGTGCCAGCAGCTCCCAGACAGTAACCACCGGGGAGCTGTTTTTT. It encodes CASSSQTVTTGELFF.

This clonotype was counted only a few times. The rearrangement uses TRBV18 and TRBJ2-7, with TRBD1 matching over 7 bases. The CDR3 loop spans 15 amino acids. Germline V gene data show CDR1 as KGHSH and CDR2 as LQKENI. J gave up 2 bases and V 4 bases, and 8 bases lay outside the gene matches. The CDR3 nucleotides read TGTGCCAGCTCACAGGACCACAGGGGAGCCTACGAGCAGTACTTC. Residues: CASSQDHRGAYEQYF.

This clonotype came up once. The chain has TRBV6-2 or TRBV6-3 and TRBJ2-2; D may be TRBD1 (5 bases). Germline CDR1 is MNHEY and CDR2 is SVGEGT. Trimming pared 6 bases from V and 11 bases from J, leaving 13 bases between. This CDR3 contains 12 residues. The CDR3 sequence: CASRKGLNELFF. The DNA for the CDR3 is TGTGCCAGCAGAAAGGGGCTAAATGAGCTGTTTTTT.

The chain employs TRBV4-2 and TRBJ2-7; 7 nucleotides line up with TRBD1. The trim removed 0 bases at V and 2 bases at J, leaving 16 bases unmatched. Germline CDR1 reads LGHNA; CDR2 reads YNFKEQ. The CDR3 covers 19 residues. The CDR3 loop is CASSQDPARTGLWTYEQYF. In DNA form, the CDR3 reads TGTGCCAGCAGCCAAGATCCAGCCCGGACAGGCCTTTGGACCTACGAGCAGTACTTC.

The chain uses TRBV3-1 and TRBJ1-3; D is unresolved. The CDR3 extends over 14 amino acids. Trimming shortened V by 1 base and J by 3 bases, and 7 bases separated the two germline ends. The germline gives CDR1 LGHDT, CDR2 YNNKEL (reference sequence). Here the CDR3 reads CASSQVGGGNTIYF. The CDR3 DNA follows: TGTGCCAGCAGCCAAGTGGGAGGTGGAAACACCATATATTTT.

This clonotype was found a few times. V and J are TRBV6-4 and TRBJ2-1; tentative D call: TRBD1 (5 bases). This CDR3 has 15 amino acids. V was trimmed by 0 bases and J by 9 bases, leaving 15 bases between them. Germline V gene lookup returns CDR1 MRHNA and CDR2 SNTAGT. The CDR3 DNA reads as TGTGCCAGCAGTGACTCGAGCTCAGGTAGGGGTGAGCAGTTCTTC. Its translation: CASSDSSSGRGEQFF.

The chain combines TRBV20-1 with TRBJ1-1; D call uncertain. The CDR3 totals 9 residues. V gave up 6 bases and J gave up 4 bases, with 3 bases separating them. The germline CDR1 and CDR2 sequences are DFQATT and SNEGSKA (reference sequence). CDR3 DNA sequence: TGCAGTGCCCGCACTGAAGCTTTCTTT. This sequence encodes CSARTEAFF.

Notes on this clonotype: One end of the junction is discordant with germline, which a read error may explain. The genes are TRBV2 and TRBJ2-5, with TRBD1 matching over 12 bases. The germline CDR1 and CDR2 sequences are SNHLY and FYNNEI. There are 14 residues in the CDR3. The CDR3 loop reads CASSGDRGRETQHF. CDR3 sequence (DNA): TGTGCCAGCAGTGGGGACAGGGGGCGCGAGACCCAGCACTTC.

This clonotype was counted ten times or more. The rearrangement links TRBV7-8 to TRBJ1-2, with a possible D match to TRBD1 (5 bases). CDR3 length: 13 amino acids. Per germline, CDR1 SGHVS and CDR2 FQNEAQ. V gave up 1 base and J gave up 4 bases, with 7 bases separating them. CDR3 DNA sequence: TGTGCCAGCAGCTTAGGGGGGGTCTATGGCTACACCTTC. As protein: CASSLGGVYGYTF.

This clonotype was counted between two and nine times. The rearrangement joins TRBV29-1 to TRBJ2-7; the D gene is possibly TRBD2 (5 bases). V was clipped by 7 bases and J by 2 bases, with 12 bases between them. Per the germline V gene, CDR1 is SQVTM and CDR2 is ANQGSEA. The CDR3 sequence is 12 residues long. The CDR3 DNA sequence: TGCAGCGGAGGGCCGGAGGCCTACGAGCAGTACTTC. Translating gives CSGGPEAYEQYF.

Details on this clonotype: This CDR3 is missing its conserved last phenylalanine or tryptophan, likely due to a read error. The chain employs TRBV6-5 and TRBJ1-2; tentatively, D is TRBD1 (6 bases). The germline gives CDR1 MNHEY, CDR2 SVGAGI. V gave up 7 bases and J gave up 2 bases, with 14 bases separating them. The CDR3 is 14 residues long. As DNA, the CDR3 is TGTGCCAGCACATTCGCAGGGGCGAACTATGGCTACACCCTC. Translated: CASTFAGANYGYTL.

Of note for this clonotype: A single base separates this from a much larger clone, so it may be a read error. The chain is built from TRBV20-1 and TRBJ2-7; D is unresolved. The CDR3 totals 14 residues. The V end lost 1 base, the J end lost 2 bases, and 12 bases lay between the germline ends. Germline CDR1 DFQATT, CDR2 SNEGSKA (reference sequence). This CDR3 is CSARGPVTTYEQYF. The DNA of the CDR3 is TGCAGTGCTAGAGGTCCCGTTACCACCTACGAGCAGTACTTC.

This clonotype has a handful of counts. The chain is built from TRBV20-1 and TRBJ1-4; unclear D gene. There are 14 residues in the CDR3. From germline, CDR1 is DFQATT and CDR2 SNEGSKA (reference sequence). The V gene lost 7 bases and the J gene lost 0 bases, with 12 bases spanning the gap. CDR3 protein: CSVNELATNEKLFF. The DNA of the CDR3 is TGCAGTGTCAACGAACTTGCAACTAATGAAAAACTGTTTTTT.

The chain joins TRBV5-1 to TRBJ1-1; D unclear. Looked up from germline, CDR1 is SGHRS and CDR2 is YFSETQ. The CDR3 is 15 amino acids. V was clipped by 2 bases and J by 1 base, with 12 bases between them. CDR3 sequence: CASSFGDQRNTEAFF. CDR3 nucleotides: TGCGCCAGCAGCTTTGGAGATCAACGGAACACTGAAGCTTTCTTT.

V usage is TRBV12-3 or TRBV12-4 and J usage is TRBJ2-1; D is tentatively TRBD1 or TRBD2 (6 bases each). V was cut by 6 bases and J by 3 bases, with 15 bases left in between. This CDR3 contains 15 residues. For the CDR3, the DNA is TGTGCCAGCAGCTTGAGGGGGGCCTACTACAATGAGCAGTTCTTC. This gives the protein CASSLRGAYYNEQFF.

In regard to this clonotype: A junction boundary mismatches the germline segment, possibly from a read error. The rearrangement joins TRBV18 to TRBJ1-2; D may be TRBD1 (5 bases). Germline V gene lookup returns CDR1 KGHSH and CDR2 LQKENI. The CDR3 runs to 13 residues. CDR3 in DNA: TGTGCCAGCCCACCCGACAGCCTCTATGGCTACACCTTC. Its translation is CASPPDSLYGYTF.

This clonotype was counted only a few times. V is TRBV6-6 and J is TRBJ2-1; a possible D gene is TRBD2 (6 bases). Germline V gives CDR1 MNHNY, CDR2 SVGAGI (reference sequence). There are 12 residues in the CDR3. V lost 6 bases, J lost 9 bases, and 12 bases lay in between. In DNA, the CDR3 is TGTGCCAGCAGCAAAGGGACTGGTGAGCAGTTCTTC. Its protein product is CASSKGTGEQFF.

Remarks on this clonotype: An end of the junction differs from the germline gene, which may be a read error. The J gene is TRBJ2-2, the V gene TRBV6-5; no firm D call. Germline CDR1 and CDR2: MNHEY and SVGAGI. This CDR3 is built from 14 residues. CDR3 in DNA: TGTGCGTTGCGGTGTTCACTGAACGCCGGGGAGCTGTTTTTT. Translation gives CALRCSLNAGELFF.

As regards this clonotype: The germline gene is not matched at one end of the junction; a read error may be the cause. The chain joins TRBV3-1 to TRBJ2-3; D ambiguous. CDR3 length: 12 amino acids. Germline loops: CDR1 LGHDT, CDR2 YNNKEL (reference sequence). The CDR3 bases are TGTGCCAGCAGCTACACCGGCGATACGCAGTACTTT. Its translation is CASSYTGDTQYF.

This clonotype occurred a few times. This chain uses TRBV7-3 with TRBJ1-1, with TRBD1 matching 8 bases. Germline CDR1 and CDR2: SGHTA and FQGTGA. Trimming removed 5 bases from V and 2 bases from J; junction bases left unmatched: 16. The CDR3 extends over 18 amino acids. Here the CDR3 DNA reads TGTGCCAGCAGCCCCCTAAGGCCGGGGACAGGACAAAACACTGAAGCTTTCTTT. Protein product: CASSPLRPGTGQNTEAFF.

This clonotype has more than one count but fewer than ten. The J gene is TRBJ1-1, the V gene TRBV20-1; weak D call: TRBD1 (5 bases). Germline V CDR1 and CDR2: DFQATT, SNEGSKA (reference sequence). CDR3 length equals 14 residues. V lost 2 bases and J lost 6, with 16 bases in between. CDR3 DNA sequence: TGCAGTGCTAGACGGGGTGGAGGGGTCGCTGAAGCTTTCTTT. This translates into CSARRGGGVAEAFF.

The chain links TRBV6-2 or TRBV6-3 to TRBJ1-1, with unresolved D. CDR1 is MNHEY and CDR2 is SVGEGT in the germline V gene. This CDR3 comprises 14 residues. Trimming stripped 1 base from V and 1 base from J, with 7 bases between. This chain's CDR3 is CASSYFVGNTEAFF. DNA of the CDR3: TGTGCCAGCAGTTACTTTGTCGGGAACACTGAAGCTTTCTTT.

This clonotype came up a few times. The V and J genes are TRBV11-1 and TRBJ1-5; a possible D gene is TRBD1 (5 bases). Germline values: CDR1 SGHAT, CDR2 FQDESV (reference sequence). V was clipped by 4 bases and J by 4 bases, with 11 bases between them. This CDR3 region has 14 residues. The CDR3 nucleotides read TGTGCCAGCAGCTCTCGGGGGAGAAATCAGCCCCAGCATTTT. Translation: CASSSRGRNQPQHF.

This clonotype was observed a handful of times. The chain has TRBV29-1 and TRBJ1-1, with 12 bases that match TRBD1. CDR3 length: 14 residues. V was clipped by 3 bases and J by 5 bases; unmatched bases: 4. CDR1 is SQVTM, CDR2 ANQGSEA, per germline. Here the CDR3 DNA reads TGCAGCGTTGACCGGGACAGGGGGCGTACTGAAGCTTTCTTT. This codes for CSVDRDRGRTEAFF.

This clonotype was counted a few times. The chain combines TRBV25-1 with TRBJ1-2; no reliable D call. This CDR3 has 14 amino acids. Germline loops: CDR1 MGHDK, CDR2 SYGVNS. Trimming removed 5 bases from V and 4 bases from J, with 14 bases in between. CDR3 residues: CASSSGPRVYGYTF. The CDR3 DNA sequence: TGTGCCAGCAGTAGTGGACCTCGGGTCTATGGCTACACCTTC.

V gene TRBV5-1 combines with J gene TRBJ1-2; no reliable D call. The germline V and J ends were trimmed by 1 base and 2 bases, with 12 bases remaining between them. Germline CDR1 is SGHRS and CDR2 is YFSETQ. The CDR3 has 15 amino acids. The CDR3 here is CASSLMGIGNYGYTF. CDR3 DNA sequence: TGCGCCAGCAGCTTGATGGGGATCGGCAACTATGGCTACACCTTC. Drawing the rest from reference TRBV5-1 and TRBJ1-2, the complete variable domain is KAGVTQTPRYLIKTRGQQVTLSCSPISGHRSVSWYQQTPGQGLQFLFEYFSETQRNKGNFPGRFSGRQFSNSRSEMNVSTLELGDSALYLCASSLMGIGNYGYTFGSGTRLTVV.